This T cell receptor (beta chain) was obtained from a study of T-cell reconstitution after alpha-beta-depleted transplantation in children (dated by TCRdb to the mid-2010s). The study in broad terms: Using TCR repertoire profiling, the study quantitatively followed how T-cell immune reconstitution unfolded in children after TCRalphabeta/CD19-depleted allogeneic hematopoietic cell transplantation.

Trimming accounts for 3 bases at V and 3 bases at J, while the number of junction bases matched to no gene is 9. According to the germline V gene, CDR1 reads SGDLS and CDR2 reads YYNGEE. CDR3 length: 15 amino acids, cysteine to phenylalanine. The read is trimmed to its CDR3 DNA, 45 bases read in frame from base 1. This clonotype was detected only a few times. Its recognized antigen is unknown. Nothing much larger sits one base from this clone, and base qualities are not available. Libraries were built with PCR. Sequenced on an Illumina HiSeq 2500. TCR libraries were prepared with molecular barcoding, using unique molecular identifiers to normalize TCRbeta repertoire quantification. TCRdb reworked the public reads: Q25 trimming with fastp, MiXCR clone assembly, productive beta chains retained. Every distinct CDR3 protein forms one entry, paired with its most common genes and DNA. The sample has about 540,000 distinct CDR3 sequences on record, approximately 16% of them singletons. Roughly 3.3% of the sample goes to the ten largest clones.

In this chain, TRBV9 is recombined with TRBJ2-7, with 7 junctional bases fitting TRBD1. The receptor was derived from a human donor who donated a stem cell graft to a child with acute lymphoblastic leukemia. Material: PBMCs from the stem cell graft donor, obtained from the stem cell graft. The nucleotides are TGTGCCAGCAGCGCTTATGGATGGGACAGCTACGAGCAGTACTTC. Its product reads: CASSAYGWDSYEQYF.